This TCR beta chain derives from a study of T cell responses to AZD1222 COVID-19 vaccine. Note on this clone: Its antigen is still unknown.

Study-wide points: A reported finding is that nearly half of spike-specific TCRs target unmutated variant regions. CD4 TCRs associated with vaccination spanned spike, dominating at 160-218 and 743-854. Once two AZD1222 doses were given, Spike-specific TCR breadth and depth went up.

Trimming removed 5 bases at V and 6 bases at J, with 11 bases between. Germline V gene lookup returns CDR1 MNHEY and CDR2 SVGAGI. The CDR3 covers 13 residues. TCRdb keeps only in-frame clones here, not all; method: immunoSEQ multiplex PCR. This table holds roughly 110,000 clones, 80% to 95% found once. This chain joins TRBV6-5 and TRBJ2-1; no definite D call. This receptor was obtained from an adult who received the AZD1222 COVID-19 vaccine. The source was peripheral blood, collected 28 days after the second AZD1222 dose. The CDR3 is CASSLPTSNEQFF. The CDR3 DNA reads as TGTGCCAGCAGTCTACCTACAAGCAATGAGCAGTTCTTC.